Following are 26 T cell receptor beta chains from one sample sequenced in a study of CD8 T cells in ankylosing spondylitis (dated by TCRdb to about 2017). The library was obtained by 5' RACE. Sequencing instrument: Illumina HiSeq 2500. Using fastp trimming at Q25 and MiXCR clonotype assembly, TCRdb reanalyzed the public sequencing data and kept in-frame beta chains. CDR3 protein sequences are deduplicated, and each keeps its most common genes and DNA. In this sample the table shows roughly 130,000 distinct CDR3 sequences, about a tenth of which occur a single time. Jointly, the top ten make up 3% to 4% of the sample. Sequences were obtained from blood, either unsorted or a sorted T cell fraction (not recorded which). The receptors were gathered from a male donor with ankylosing spondylitis or in good health (not recorded which).

Many counts were recorded for this clonotype. This chain links TRBV3-1 with TRBJ1-2, with D perhaps matching TRBD1 (5 bases). The V gene's germline CDR1 is LGHDT and CDR2 YNNKEL (reference sequence). This CDR3 contains 15 residues. V was trimmed by 6 bases and J by 5 bases, leaving 19 bases between them. The CDR3 here is CASSGAPHGRYGYTF. In DNA form, the CDR3 reads TGTGCCAGCAGTGGGGCCCCACATGGGAGGTATGGCTACACCTTC.

In its sample, this clonotype was seen many times. The chain combines TRBV20-1 with TRBJ1-1, with D uncertain. Germline V CDR1 and CDR2: DFQATT, SNEGSKA (reference sequence). This CDR3 is 13 amino acids long. Trimming cost V 4 bases and J 3 bases, with 12 bases left between them. DNA of the CDR3: TGCAGTGCTAAAACTTCCCCGGACACTGAAGCTTTCTTT. Encoded protein: CSAKTSPDTEAFF.

This clonotype was picked up many times. The chain links TRBV20-1 to TRBJ2-7; D may be TRBD1 (5 bases). Germline CDR1 reads DFQATT; CDR2 reads SNEGSKA (reference sequence). There are 15 residues in the CDR3. V was pared by 3 bases and J by 0 bases, with 15 bases between. The CDR3 nucleotides are TGCAGTGCTAGTGGTCGGCAGGGTCCCTCCTACGAGCAGTACTTC. It is translated as CSASGRQGPSYEQYF.

This clonotype occurred many times. This sequence joins TRBV21-1 and TRBJ1-5. TRBV21-1 is a pseudogene locus. This CDR3 has 14 amino acids. CDR3 DNA: TGTGCCAGCAGCAAAGCGATAGGCAATCAGCCCCAGCATTTT. This encodes CASSKAIGNQPQHF.

The chain is built from TRBV5-1 and TRBJ2-3; no definite D call. Germline values: CDR1 SGHRS, CDR2 YFSETQ. The CDR3 runs 14 residues. V shed 0 bases and J shed 4 bases, with 9 bases lying between them. CDR3 amino acids: CASSLGNTADTQYF. The CDR3 coding sequence is TGCGCCAGCAGCTTGGGGAATACGGCAGATACGCAGTATTTT.

Ten or more counts support this clonotype. CDR3 in DNA: TGCAGTGCAAGGACTAGCGGGATCTACGAGCAGTACTTC. It yields the protein CSARTSGIYEQYF. This rearrangement joins TRBV20-1 to TRBJ2-7, with TRBD2 identical over 12 bases. J gave up 3 bases and V 6 bases, and 3 bases lay outside the gene matches. The CDR3 extends over 13 amino acids. CDR1 and CDR2 from the germline V gene are DFQATT and SNEGSKA (reference sequence).

This clonotype appeared many times. This chain joins TRBV6-2 or TRBV6-3 and TRBJ2-1, with 8 bases lining up with TRBD2. The germline V gene has CDR1 MNHEY and CDR2 SVGEGT. This CDR3 comprises 15 residues. The ends lost 7 bases at V and 5 bases at J; junction bases unmatched: 10. The CDR3 spells CASTFRAGVHNEQFF. The CDR3 DNA is TGTGCCAGCACGTTTCGAGCGGGAGTCCACAATGAGCAGTTCTTC.

This clonotype was detected ten times or more. V gene TRBV6-5 combines with J gene TRBJ1-4; possibly TRBD1 for D (6 bases). The length of the CDR3 is 13 residues. The ends were cut back, 4 bases at V and 6 bases at J, with 9 bases in the middle. Germline values: CDR1 MNHEY, CDR2 SVGAGI. The CDR3, as DNA: TGTGCCAGCAGTTCAGGGGCTCATGAAAAACTGTTTTTT. It yields the protein CASSSGAHEKLFF.

At least ten counts were recorded for this clonotype. The chain recombines TRBV2 with TRBJ2-7; D remains unclear. The germline V and J ends were trimmed by 8 bases and 3 bases, with 14 bases remaining between them. The CDR3 consists of 13 residues. CDR1 and CDR2 from the germline V gene are SNHLY and FYNNEI. The CDR3 loop reads CASSRAPFYEQYF. In nucleotides, the CDR3 is TGTGCCAGCTCACGGGCCCCCTTCTACGAGCAGTACTTC.

The chain recombines TRBV12-3 or TRBV12-4 with TRBJ2-7; perhaps TRBD1 as D (5 bases). This CDR3 is built from 15 residues. V was clipped by 1 base and J by 5 bases, with 15 bases between them. CDR3 DNA: TGTGCCAGCAGTTTAGTACCCCGAAGCAGGGACGAGCAGTACTTC. Translation gives CASSLVPRSRDEQYF.

This clonotype was picked up many times. J is TRBJ1-1 and V is TRBV10-3; the D is unclear. The CDR3 length is 15 residues. Deletions cut 0 bases from V and 4 bases from J, with 12 bases between. Germline CDR1 is ENHRY and CDR2 is SYGVKD. The CDR3 DNA is TGTGCCATCAGTGAGTCCCCATTGGAAGCCACTGAAGCTTTCTTT. The encoded protein is CAISESPLEATEAFF.

This clonotype has at least ten counts. The chain combines TRBV20-1 with TRBJ2-5; TRBD1 matches at 8 bases. V was clipped by 4 bases and J by 0 bases; unmatched bases: 10. CDR3 length equals 16 residues. Germline loops: CDR1 DFQATT, CDR2 SNEGSKA (reference sequence). CDR3 residues: CSAITGTGVYQETQYF. The CDR3 DNA reads as TGCAGTGCTATAACCGGGACAGGTGTCTACCAAGAGACCCAGTACTTC.

This clonotype has a count of ten or more. The chain uses TRBV7-2 and TRBJ2-7, with a possible D match to TRBD1 (6 bases). Looked up from germline, CDR1 is SGHTA and CDR2 is FQGNSA. The CDR3 consists of 16 residues. Trimming took off 0 bases at V and 0 bases at J, with 12 bases between the two ends. The CDR3 spells CASSLAGQPASYEQYF. CDR3 nucleotide sequence: TGTGCCAGCAGCTTAGCCGGACAGCCAGCCTCCTACGAGCAGTACTTC. Complete variable domain (other parts from reference TRBV7-2 and TRBJ2-7): GAGVSQSPSNKVTEKGKDVELRCDPISGHTALYWYRQSLGQGLEFLIYFQGNSAPDKSGLPSDRFSAERTGGSVSTLTIQRTQQEDSAVYLCASSLAGQPASYEQYFGPGTRLTVT.

This rearrangement joins TRBV7-9 to TRBJ1-5; 8 bases align to TRBD1. CDR3 size: 15 residues. The germline V gene encodes CDR1 SEHNR and CDR2 FQNEAQ (reference sequence). The ends lost 5 bases at V and 5 bases at J; junction bases unmatched: 8. The CDR3 loop reads CASSQDRVKDQPQHF. In DNA, the CDR3 is TGTGCCAGCAGCCAGGACAGGGTAAAGGATCAGCCCCAGCATTTT.

This clonotype was seen only a few times. CDR3 in DNA: TGCAGTGCTAGAGATCTAGGACAGGAAAACACCGGGGAGCTGTTTTTT. It is translated as CSARDLGQENTGELFF. The V call is TRBV20-1, the J call TRBJ2-2; TRBD1 matches at 7 bases. CDR1 is DFQATT, CDR2 SNEGSKA, per germline (reference sequence). This CDR3 contains 16 residues. The trim removed 0 bases at V and 2 bases at J, leaving 6 bases unmatched.

CDR3 sequence: CASKPGGHLEAFF. CDR3 nucleotides: TGTGCCAGCAAGCCCGGGGGGCATCTTGAAGCTTTCTTT. The J gene is TRBJ1-1, the V gene TRBV7-6; perhaps TRBD1 as D (6 bases). Germline-derived CDR1 and CDR2 are SGHVS and FNYEAQ. CDR3 size: 13 residues. Between the trimmed V and J ends, which lost 7 bases and 7 bases, there was a span of 16 bases.

The chain uses TRBV3-1 and TRBJ2-5, with 11 bases fitting TRBD2. V lost 4 bases, J lost 7 bases, and 8 bases stayed unmatched. Germline assignment: CDR1 LGHDT and CDR2 YNNKEL (reference sequence). The CDR3 contains 15 residues. This chain's CDR3 is CASSRKLAGAGTQYF. The CDR3 nucleotides read TGTGCCAGCAGCCGCAAACTAGCGGGAGCGGGGACCCAGTACTTC.

There are a few counts of this clonotype. The gene calls are TRBV7-9 and TRBJ1-5; 8 bases fit TRBD1. The CDR3 sequence is 14 residues long. Germline V gives CDR1 SEHNR, CDR2 FQNEAQ (reference sequence). The ends lost 1 base at V and 5 bases at J; junction bases unmatched: 1. The CDR3 loop reads CASSLETGDQPQHF. For the CDR3, the DNA is TGTGCCAGCAGCTTAGAGACAGGGGATCAGCCCCAGCATTTT. Looking up the rest from reference TRBV7-9 and TRBJ1-5 gives the full variable domain: DTGVSQNPRHKITKRGQNVTFRCDPISEHNRLYWYRQTLGQGPEFLTYFQNEAQLEKSRLLSDRFSAERPKGSFSTLEIQRTEQGDSAMYLCASSLETGDQPQHFGDGTRLSIL.

As for this clonotype: At one boundary the junction diverges from the germline segment, which might be a read error. The chain carries TRBV4-2 and TRBJ2-5; perhaps D is TRBD1 or TRBD2 (7 bases each). Germline CDR1 is LGHNA and CDR2 is YNFKEQ. This CDR3 comprises 17 residues. In DNA, the CDR3 is TGTGCCAGGAGCCCTGGGAGGGGGCAGATGAACCAAGAGACCCAGTACTTC. This translates into CARSPGRGQMNQETQYF.

This clonotype was observed many times. The chain has TRBV25-1 and TRBJ2-5, with D perhaps matching TRBD1 (5 bases). The CDR3 contains 13 residues. V lost 3 bases, J lost 3 bases, and 8 bases lay in between. Germline CDR1 and CDR2: MGHDK and SYGVNS. CDR3 in amino acids: CASSDGAEETQYF. The CDR3 region has the DNA TGTGCCAGCAGTGATGGGGCAGAAGAGACCCAGTACTTC.

This clonotype was detected ten times or more. J is TRBJ2-7 and V is TRBV20-1; no clear D. Trimming pared 3 bases from V and 3 bases from J, leaving 9 bases between. The CDR3 contains 12 residues. Germline V gives CDR1 DFQATT, CDR2 SNEGSKA (reference sequence). The DNA for the CDR3 is TGCAGTGCTAGCGCCGACAACTACGAGCAGTACTTC. Translating it yields CSASADNYEQYF.

This clonotype was recorded at least ten times. CDR3 in amino acids: CASSLDGGGSYEQYF. CDR3 nucleotide sequence: TGTGCCAGCAGCTTAGACGGGGGAGGCTCCTACGAGCAGTACTTC. The V and J genes are TRBV7-8 and TRBJ2-7; a possible D gene is TRBD2 (6 bases). The CDR3 runs 15 residues. V shed 1 base and J shed 0 bases, with 10 bases lying between them. Germline CDR1 is SGHVS and CDR2 is FQNEAQ.

This clonotype was found many times. The chain has TRBV7-2 and TRBJ2-3; no reliable D call. The length of the CDR3 is 13 residues. CDR1 SGHTA and CDR2 FQGNSA come from the germline V gene. V lost 0 bases, J lost 7 bases, and 8 bases lay in between. The DNA for the CDR3 is TGTGCCAGCAGCTTAGCATTCGCGAATACGCAGTATTTT. This gives the protein CASSLAFANTQYF. Combining the CDR3 with reference TRBV7-2 and TRBJ2-3 gives the whole variable domain GAGVSQSPSNKVTEKGKDVELRCDPISGHTALYWYRQSLGQGLEFLIYFQGNSAPDKSGLPSDRFSAERTGGSVSTLTIQRTQQEDSAVYLCASSLAFANTQYFGPGTRLTVL.

This clonotype was recorded at least ten times. The rearrangement uses TRBV3-1 and TRBJ2-7; D is unresolved. V dropped 0 bases and J dropped 6 bases, with 12 bases sitting between them. CDR3 size: 14 residues. In germline, CDR1 is LGHDT, CDR2 YNNKEL (reference sequence). The CDR3 sequence is CASSQDHTYREQYF. The CDR3 region has the DNA TGTGCCAGCAGCCAAGATCACACGTATCGCGAGCAGTACTTC.

Concerning this clonotype itself: A much larger clonotype is one base distant, so this may be a read error. The rearrangement uses TRBV29-1 and TRBJ2-7; TRBD2 matches at 8 bases. CDR1 SQVTM and CDR2 ANQGSEA come from the germline V gene. The CDR3 consists of 15 residues. CDR3: CSISGMGESSYEHYF. The CDR3 bases are TGCAGCATTAGCGGGATGGGTGAATCCTCCTACGAGCACTACTTC.

This clonotype has at least ten counts. The chain uses TRBV5-1 and TRBJ1-2, with D uncertain. CDR3 length: 14 amino acids. The germline gives CDR1 SGHRS, CDR2 YFSETQ. Trimming cost V 0 bases and J 6 bases, with 12 bases left between them. The CDR3 reads CASSLGAEANGYTF. DNA of the CDR3: TGCGCCAGCAGCTTGGGAGCAGAGGCAAATGGCTACACCTTC.